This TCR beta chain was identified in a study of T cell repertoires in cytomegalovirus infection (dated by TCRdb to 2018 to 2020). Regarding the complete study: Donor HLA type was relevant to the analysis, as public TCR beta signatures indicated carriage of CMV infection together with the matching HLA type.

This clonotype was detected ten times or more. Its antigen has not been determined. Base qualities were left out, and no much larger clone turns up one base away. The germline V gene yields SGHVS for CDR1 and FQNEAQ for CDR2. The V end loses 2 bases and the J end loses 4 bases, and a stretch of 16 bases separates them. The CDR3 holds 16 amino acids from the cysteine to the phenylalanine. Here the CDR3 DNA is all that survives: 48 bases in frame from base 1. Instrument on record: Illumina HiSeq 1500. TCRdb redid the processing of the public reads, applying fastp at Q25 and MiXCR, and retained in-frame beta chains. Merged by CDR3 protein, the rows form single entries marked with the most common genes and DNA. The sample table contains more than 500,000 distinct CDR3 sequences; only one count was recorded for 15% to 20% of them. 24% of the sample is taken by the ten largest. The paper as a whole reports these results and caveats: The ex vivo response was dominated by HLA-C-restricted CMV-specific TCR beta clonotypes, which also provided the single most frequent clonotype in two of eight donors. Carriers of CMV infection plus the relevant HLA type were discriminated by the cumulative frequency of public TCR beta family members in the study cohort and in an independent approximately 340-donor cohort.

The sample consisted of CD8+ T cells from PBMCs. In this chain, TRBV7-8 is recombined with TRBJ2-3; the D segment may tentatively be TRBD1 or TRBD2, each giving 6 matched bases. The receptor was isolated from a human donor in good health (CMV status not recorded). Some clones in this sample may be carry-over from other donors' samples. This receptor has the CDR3 CASSLLTGEGADTQYF. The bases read TGTGCCAGCAGCTTACTTACGGGAGAGGGGGCAGATACGCAGTATTTT.